The 17 T cell receptor beta chains below were found in one sample sequenced in a study of cytomegalovirus exposure and HLA in healthy donors. With 60 Vbeta and 13 Jbeta primers, the PCR was carried out. Using immunoSEQ multiplex PCR, the repertoire was profiled, and TCRdb retains in-frame clones only, with some absent. The data hold some 200,000 clones, with 79% observed a single time. The specimen sequenced was PBMCs. Source of these receptors: a girl under 18 in good health and CMV-seropositive.

This chain links TRBV19 with TRBJ2-7; D possibly corresponds to TRBD1 (5 bases). The CDR3 sequence is 13 residues long. Trimming pared 0 bases from V and 5 bases from J, leaving 8 bases between. From germline, CDR1 is LNHDA and CDR2 SQIVND (reference sequence). CDR3 DNA sequence: TGTGCCAGTAGTATAGATCAGGGAAACGAGCAGTACTTC. It translates to CASSIDQGNEQYF.

This clone was seen more than once but under ten times. The gene calls are TRBV6-6 and TRBJ1-4; 9 nucleotides match TRBD1. V was clipped by 2 bases and J by 6 bases; unmatched bases: 4. This CDR3 contains 15 residues. Germline CDR1 MNHNY, CDR2 SVGAGI (reference sequence). CDR3 nucleotide sequence: TGTGCCAGCAGTTACCCGGGACAGGGCGATGAAAAACTGTTTTTT. Protein product: CASSYPGQGDEKLFF.

The V call is TRBV7-2, the J call TRBJ2-2, with D hard to call. The germline V gene encodes CDR1 SGHTA and CDR2 FQGNSA. The CDR3 contains 11 residues. Trimming shortened V by 1 base and J by 15 bases, and 9 bases separated the two germline ends. CDR3 residues: CASSLVEQLFF. CDR3 bases: TGTGCCAGCAGCTTAGTTGAGCAATTGTTTTTT.

This clone has a single count. The rearrangement uses TRBV7-9 and TRBJ2-1; TRBD2 might be the D (6 bases). This CDR3 has 17 amino acids. The V and J ends lost 6 bases and 0 bases respectively, with 18 bases between them. The germline V gene has CDR1 SEHNR and CDR2 FQNEAQ (reference sequence). CDR3 region: CASSGGNDGSSYNEQFF. DNA of the CDR3: TGTGCCAGCAGTGGAGGGAATGACGGAAGCTCCTACAATGAGCAGTTCTTC. The entire variable domain, with the rest obtained from reference TRBV7-9 and TRBJ2-1, is as follows: DTGVSQNPRHKITKRGQNVTFRCDPISEHNRLYWYRQTLGQGPEFLTYFQNEAQLEKSRLLSDRFSAERPKGSFSTLEIQRTEQGDSAMYLCASSGGNDGSSYNEQFFGPGTRLTVL.

The V call is TRBV27, the J call TRBJ1-1; a possible D gene is TRBD1 (6 bases). Between the trimmed V and J ends, which lost 3 bases and 4 bases, there was a span of 18 bases. The CDR3 totals 16 residues. Germline assignment: CDR1 MNHEY and CDR2 SMNVEV (reference sequence). The CDR3 coding sequence is TGTGCCAGCAGTTTTTTCGCACCTACAGGGCTCACTGAAGCTTTCTTT. This codes for CASSFFAPTGLTEAFF.

In this sample, this clone turned up a few times. This CDR3 reads CASSRDRDEKLFF. Written as DNA, the CDR3 is TGTGCCAGCTCACGGGACAGGGACGAAAAACTGTTTTTT. The chain has TRBV18 and TRBJ1-4, with 9 nucleotides matching TRBD1. V lost 4 bases, J lost 8 bases, and 2 bases stayed unmatched. The CDR3 totals 13 residues. Germline CDR1 is KGHSH and CDR2 is LQKENI. The full variable domain, completed using reference TRBV18 and TRBJ1-4, is NAGVMQNPRHLVRRRGQEARLRCSPMKGHSHVYWYRQLPEEGLKFMVYLQKENIIDESGMPKERFSAEFPKEGPSILRIQQVVRGDSAAYFCASSRDRDEKLFFGSGTQLSVL.

V and J are TRBV5-6 and TRBJ2-1; 9 bases line up with TRBD1. V lost 3 bases to trimming and J lost 6 bases; unmatched junction nucleotides: 4. The CDR3 length is 14 residues. Germline V gene lookup returns CDR1 SGHDT and CDR2 YYEEEE. The CDR3 loop is CASSSGTGPNEQFF. The CDR3 coding sequence is TGTGCCAGCAGCTCAGGGACAGGGCCCAATGAGCAGTTCTTC.

V and J are TRBV9 and TRBJ1-6; no clear D. CDR3 size: 17 residues. Germline V gene lookup returns CDR1 SGDLS and CDR2 YYNGEE. The V and J ends lost 0 bases and 7 bases respectively, with 17 bases between them. Here the CDR3 DNA reads TGTGCCAGCAGCGTAGGAGACACCAATCCTAGCAATTCACCCCTCCACTTT. Encoded protein: CASSVGDTNPSNSPLHF. The full variable domain, rest sourced from reference TRBV9 and TRBJ1-6, is DSGVTQTPKHLITATGQRVTLRCSPRSGDLSVYWYQQSLDQGLQFLIQYYNGEERAKGNILERFSAQQFPDLHSELNLSSLELGDSALYFCASSVGDTNPSNSPLHFGNGTRLTVT.

The chain links TRBV25-1 to TRBJ2-1, with 9 bases lining up with TRBD2. Trimming took 1 base from V and 9 from J; bases not matched to a gene: 7. The CDR3 is made up of 15 amino acids. Germline V lookup: CDR1 MGHDK, CDR2 SYGVNS. The CDR3 sequence is CASSESLAGTSEQFF. The CDR3, as DNA: TGTGCCAGCAGTGAATCCCTAGCGGGGACGAGTGAGCAGTTCTTC. The full variable domain, completed using reference TRBV25-1 and TRBJ2-1, is EADIYQTPRYLVIGTGKKITLECSQTMGHDKMYWYQQDPGMELHLIHYSYGVNSTEKGDLSSESTVSRIRTEHFPLTLESARPSHTSQYLCASSESLAGTSEQFFGPGTRLTVL.

The rearrangement uses TRBV12-5 and TRBJ2-5; 8 bases are a match to TRBD2. Germline assignment: CDR1 LGHNT and CDR2 FRNRAP. The CDR3 covers 15 residues. The trim removed 3 bases at V and 5 bases at J, leaving 8 bases unmatched. Here the CDR3 reads CASGFSGGTGETQYF. The CDR3 DNA reads TGTGCTAGTGGTTTTTCGGGGGGGACGGGGGAGACCCAGTACTTC.

This clone was recorded a few times. As DNA, the CDR3 is TGTGCCAGCAGCTTCCCGGGGACCGGGGAGCTGTTTTTT. Translated, it gives CASSFPGTGELFF. The rearrangement uses TRBV5-4 and TRBJ2-2, with D possibly matching TRBD2 (5 bases). V was cut by 2 bases and J by 5 bases, with 7 bases left in between. Germline CDR1 SGHNT, CDR2 YYREEE (reference sequence). The CDR3 extends over 13 amino acids.

The CDR3 DNA sequence: TGTGCCAGCGCACCTAGCGGGGGGGCGTCCTACAATGAGCAGTTCTTC. This gives the protein CASAPSGGASYNEQFF. The chain recombines TRBV5-4 with TRBJ2-1, with TRBD2 matching over 12 bases. Trimming at V came to 7 bases and at J to 1 base, leaving 6 bases not matched to a gene. Germline V lookup: CDR1 SGHNT, CDR2 YYREEE (reference sequence). CDR3 size: 16 residues.

The chain joins TRBV4-3 to TRBJ2-7, with 8 nucleotides matching TRBD2. The V gene end was trimmed by 0 bases and the J gene end by 1 base; junction bases not matched to a gene: 11. This CDR3 is 18 amino acids long. The germline V gene has CDR1 LGHNA and CDR2 YSLEER. The CDR3 reads CASSQDSHGGGLSYEQYF. Here the CDR3 DNA reads TGCGCCAGCAGCCAAGATTCTCATGGCGGGGGGTTATCCTACGAGCAGTACTTC.

In its sample, this clone was seen a few times. The chain uses TRBV10-2 and TRBJ1-6, with a tentative D call TRBD1 (6 bases). Germline lookup yields CDR1 WSHSY and CDR2 SAAADI. Trimming pared 8 bases from V and 6 bases from J, leaving 20 bases between. This CDR3 is 16 amino acids long. The CDR3 reads CASGAATGSGNSPLHF. The DNA for the CDR3 is TGCGCCAGCGGTGCAGCTACAGGGTCCGGTAATTCACCCCTCCACTTT.

The rearrangement uses TRBV29-1 and TRBJ2-2; 8 bases fit TRBD1. The germline gives CDR1 SQVTM, CDR2 ANQGSEA. J gave up 1 base and V 8 bases, and 3 bases lay outside the gene matches. CDR3 length: 13 residues. CDR3 sequence (DNA): TGCAGCACCGGGACAGGGAACACCGGGGAGCTGTTTTTT. Translating it yields CSTGTGNTGELFF.

J is TRBJ2-1 and V is TRBV14; 11 positions agree with TRBD1. In germline, CDR1 is SGHDN, CDR2 FVKESK. The CDR3 has 16 amino acids. Trimming took 0 bases from V and 7 from J; bases not matched to a gene: 5. In nucleotides, the CDR3 is TGTGCCAGCAGCCAAGATCTAGGACAGGGGGCAAATGAGCAGTTCTTC. Amino acid sequence: CASSQDLGQGANEQFF.

This chain connects TRBV6-1 to TRBJ2-1; D may be TRBD2 (7 bases). V lost 3 bases, J lost 3 bases, and 15 bases lay in between. CDR1 and CDR2 from the germline V gene are MNHNS and SASEGT. The CDR3 runs to 16 residues. CDR3: CASSESWGGLYNEQFF. The CDR3, as DNA: TGTGCCAGCAGTGAGAGTTGGGGGGGCCTCTACAATGAGCAGTTCTTC.